This T cell receptor beta chain emerged from a study of OX40 agonist ivuxolimab in advanced cancers. Study-level findings and limits: At doses 0.1 to 3.0 mg/kg, CD4+ and CD8+ clones expanded.

TCRdb's table, derived via immunoSEQ multiplex PCR, lists solely in-frame clones and lacks some. Of 96,000 or so clones listed, around 80% are singletons. Regarding this clone: Its antigen is currently unknown.

This clonotype originated in an adult with an advanced solid tumor such as melanoma, head and neck, liver or kidney cancer. The sequencing here drew on CD4+ or CD8+ T cells sorted from blood, taken in a trial of the OX40 agonist ivuxolimab.

CDR3 nucleotides: TGCGCCAGCAGCCAAGAGGGATCTAGCGGGGCTAACACCGGGGAGCTGTTTTTT. Encoded protein: CASSQEGSSGANTGELFF. This chain links TRBV4-1 with TRBJ2-2; TRBD2 matches 9 bases. The CDR3 is 18 residues long. With 0 bases clipped from V and 2 bases from J, the junction kept 7 bases outside the gene matches. Germline V gene data show CDR1 as MGHRA and CDR2 as YSYEKL.